The T cell receptor beta chain described here comes from a study of shared clonotypes between healthy human individuals. Assay used: immunoSEQ multiplex PCR; TCRdb lists only in-frame clones, some missing. The data show 1 million to 1.3 million clones, with roughly 74% seen just once and 0.55% to 0.7% held by the top ten. Germline trimming cut 4 bases from V and 8 bases from J; bases unmatched to any gene: 5. CDR3 size: 13 residues. In germline, CDR1 is SQVTM, CDR2 ANQGSEA. Sequencing was performed on memory CD4+ T cells from PBMCs. Subset defined: CD45RA-negative fraction. This TCR was recovered from a man younger than 35 in good health. Some clones in this sample may be carry-over from other donors' samples. The chain has TRBV29-1 and TRBJ2-2; 9 bases are shared with TRBD2. CDR3 sequence: CSVGSGGGGELFF. Written as DNA, the CDR3 is TGCAGCGTTGGTAGCGGGGGCGGAGGGGAGCTGTTTTTT.